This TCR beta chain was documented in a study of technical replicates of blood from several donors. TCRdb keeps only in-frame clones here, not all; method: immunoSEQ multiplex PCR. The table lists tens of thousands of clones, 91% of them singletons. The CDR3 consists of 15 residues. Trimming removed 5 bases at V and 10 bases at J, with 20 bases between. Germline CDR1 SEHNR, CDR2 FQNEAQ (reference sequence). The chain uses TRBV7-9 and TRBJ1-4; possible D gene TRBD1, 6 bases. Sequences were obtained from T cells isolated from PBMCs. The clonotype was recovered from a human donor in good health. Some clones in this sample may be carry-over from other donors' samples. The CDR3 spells CASSRIIQGSGKLFF. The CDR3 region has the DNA TGTGCCAGCAGCCGTATAATACAGGGAAGTGGAAAACTGTTTTTT. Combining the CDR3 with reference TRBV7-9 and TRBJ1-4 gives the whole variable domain DTGVSQNPRHKITKRGQNVTFRCDPISEHNRLYWYRQTLGQGPEFLTYFQNEAQLEKSRLLSDRFSAERPKGSFSTLEIQRTEQGDSAMYLCASSRIIQGSGKLFFGSGTQLSVL.